This TCR beta chain was captured by sequencing in a study of Ad26.COV2.S vaccination and SARS-CoV-2 variants. Some clones are missing from TCRdb's copy, which holds only in-frame ones; the method was immunoSEQ multiplex PCR. The sample contains nearly 400,000 clones, around 89% of which appear only once. CDR1 is MNHEY and CDR2 is SMNVEV in the germline V gene (reference sequence). The CDR3 sequence is 13 residues long. Trimming cost V 8 bases and J 6 bases; bases outside gene matches: 10. Treatment of the sample: 19 received Ad26.COV2.S at low or high dose, single or two shots; five or six received placebo; per-sample allocation not given. Following the first vaccine or placebo injection, samples were taken on day 63.

The J gene is TRBJ2-7, the V gene TRBV27, with 7 bases lining up with TRBD2. Sequenced material: peripheral blood, taken in a trial of Ad26.COV2.S vaccine versus placebo. The source is a person aged 18 to 59 who received the Ad26.COV2.S COVID-19 vaccine or a placebo. In nucleotides, the CDR3 is TGTGCCAGCGGGACCGGGACTAACAGCGAGCAGTACTTC. Encoded protein: CASGTGTNSEQYF.